Each of the 14 T cell receptor beta chains below was sequenced from the same sample in a study of technical replicates of blood from a few donors. Assay used: immunoSEQ multiplex PCR; TCRdb lists only in-frame clones, some missing. The sample holds some 73,000 clones, 85% to 95% seen once. The sample was PBMCs. These TCRs come from a human donor in good health. Some clones in this sample may be carry-over from other donors' samples.

This rearrangement joins TRBV11-2 to TRBJ1-1; 7 bases match TRBD1. Per the germline V gene, CDR1 is SGHAT and CDR2 is FQNNGV. J lost 2 bases, V lost 3 bases, and 3 bases had no gene match. CDR3 length: 14 residues. The CDR3 DNA reads TGTGCCAGCAGCTTTGGGACAGCTAACACTGAAGCTTTCTTT. Protein: CASSFGTANTEAFF.

This clone was observed a single time. The J gene is TRBJ1-5, the V gene TRBV30; D is unclear. V was pared by 5 bases and J by 4 bases, with 12 bases between. Germline CDR1 is GTSNPN and CDR2 is SVGIG (reference sequence). The CDR3 is made up of 13 amino acids. In DNA form, the CDR3 reads TGTGCCTGGGGTTCGGGATTTAATCAGCCCCAGCATTTT. The encoded protein is CAWGSGFNQPQHF.

The chain joins TRBV6-1 to TRBJ2-7; possible D gene TRBD2, 5 bases. The CDR3 is made up of 14 amino acids. Between the trimmed V and J ends, which lost 7 bases and 5 bases, there was a span of 18 bases. The germline V gene has CDR1 MNHNS and CDR2 SASEGT. Written as DNA, the CDR3 is TGTGCCAGCAACCCTCTGACTACCACCCACGAGCAGTACTTC. Amino acids: CASNPLTTTHEQYF.

This clone has only one observation. The chain employs TRBV2 and TRBJ1-4, with TRBD1 identical over 11 bases. Per the germline V gene, CDR1 is SNHLY and CDR2 is FYNNEI. CDR3 length: 14 amino acids. V lost 5 bases to trimming and J lost 8 bases; unmatched junction nucleotides: 4. DNA for the CDR3: TGTGCCAGCAGTACGGGACAGGGGGGCGAAAAACTGTTTTTT. Translation gives CASSTGQGGEKLFF.

The rearrangement links TRBV7-7 to TRBJ1-2; the D is unclear. The CDR3 consists of 16 residues. Germline values: CDR1 SSHAT, CDR2 FNYEAQ (reference sequence). V gave up 1 base and J gave up 6 bases, with 18 bases separating them. In DNA form, the CDR3 reads TGTGCCAGCAGCTTAGGGCGAAAAGGCACCGGGGATGGCTACACCTTC. Its translation is CASSLGRKGTGDGYTF.

This clone was seen a single time. The chain carries TRBV7-9 and TRBJ1-1, with a weak D call TRBD1 (6 bases). Trimming stripped 5 bases from V and 4 bases from J, with 14 bases between. CDR3 length equals 14 residues. The germline gives CDR1 SEHNR, CDR2 FQNEAQ (reference sequence). CDR3 loop: CASSPTGWATEAFF. CDR3 nucleotides: TGTGCCAGCAGCCCAACAGGGTGGGCCACTGAAGCTTTCTTT.

The V call is TRBV29-1, the J call TRBJ2-1; 7 nucleotides agree with TRBD1. Germline lookup yields CDR1 SQVTM and CDR2 ANQGSEA. This CDR3 contains 14 residues. The junction had 4 bases not matched to a gene; V was cut back by 5 bases and J by 0 bases. CDR3 coding DNA: TGCAGCGTTCGGGACAGAAGCTCCTACAATGAGCAGTTCTTC. It is translated as CSVRDRSSYNEQFF.

The chain combines TRBV2 with TRBJ2-3, with 9 bases lining up with TRBD2. This CDR3 has 16 residues. The J segment lost 2 bases and the V segment lost 4 bases, leaving 7 bases of the junction unmatched. CDR1 is SNHLY, CDR2 FYNNEI, per germline. CDR3 sequence (DNA): TGTGCCAGCAGTGGCCCGCTAGCGGGGACCACAGATACGCAGTATTTT. It codes for CASSGPLAGTTDTQYF.

The chain couples TRBV5-1 to TRBJ1-1; possible D gene TRBD1, 6 bases. V lost 4 bases to trimming and J lost 1 base, with 14 bases between them. The CDR3 has 15 residues. The V gene's germline CDR1 is SGHRS and CDR2 YFSETQ. The CDR3 spells CASSSQTGPNTEAFF. As DNA, the CDR3 is TGCGCCAGCAGCAGCCAAACAGGGCCGAACACTGAAGCTTTCTTT.

The V and J genes are TRBV7-3 and TRBJ2-3; possibly TRBD2 for D (6 bases). CDR3 size: 15 residues. V lost 2 bases and J lost 2, with 11 bases in between. The germline V gene encodes CDR1 SGHTA and CDR2 FQGTGA. The CDR3 protein is CASSLYGGPTDTQYF. In DNA form, the CDR3 reads TGTGCCAGCAGCTTATACGGGGGACCCACAGATACGCAGTATTTT.

This chain uses TRBV30 with TRBJ2-3; 10 positions agree with TRBD1. The CDR3 runs 14 residues. Germline V gives CDR1 GTSNPN, CDR2 SVGIG (reference sequence). Losses at the gene ends were 3 bases for V and 6 bases for J; bases not matched to a gene: 6. The CDR3 loop is CAWRGGQGWDTQYF. DNA for the CDR3: TGTGCCTGGAGGGGGGGACAGGGGTGGGATACGCAGTATTTT.

The rearrangement links TRBV5-6 to TRBJ1-6; 7 bases line up with TRBD1. V lost 1 base, J lost 1 base, and 2 bases stayed unmatched. The CDR3 consists of 16 residues. Germline V gives CDR1 SGHDT, CDR2 YYEEEE. The CDR3 region is CASSLTGASYNSPLHF. For the CDR3, the DNA is TGTGCCAGCAGCTTGACAGGGGCATCCTATAATTCACCCCTCCACTTT.

The chain has TRBV19 and TRBJ1-3, with D perhaps TRBD1 (5 bases). Germline V gene lookup returns CDR1 LNHDA and CDR2 SQIVND (reference sequence). Trimming removed 9 bases from V and 2 bases from J, with 17 bases in between. There are 15 residues in the CDR3. Here the CDR3 reads CASVIIAGTGNTIYF. CDR3 in DNA: TGTGCCAGCGTCATAATCGCAGGGACTGGAAACACCATATATTTT.

The chain uses TRBV4-1 and TRBJ2-1; 9 bases align to TRBD1. Looked up from germline, CDR1 is MGHRA and CDR2 is YSYEKL. This CDR3 is 18 amino acids long. After removal of 1 base from V and 4 bases from J, the junction contained 11 bases not matched to a gene. Written as DNA, the CDR3 is TGCGCCAGCAGCCAAGCGGACTTTCTTGGGACAGGGTACAATGAGCAGTTCTTC. Protein: CASSQADFLGTGYNEQFF.